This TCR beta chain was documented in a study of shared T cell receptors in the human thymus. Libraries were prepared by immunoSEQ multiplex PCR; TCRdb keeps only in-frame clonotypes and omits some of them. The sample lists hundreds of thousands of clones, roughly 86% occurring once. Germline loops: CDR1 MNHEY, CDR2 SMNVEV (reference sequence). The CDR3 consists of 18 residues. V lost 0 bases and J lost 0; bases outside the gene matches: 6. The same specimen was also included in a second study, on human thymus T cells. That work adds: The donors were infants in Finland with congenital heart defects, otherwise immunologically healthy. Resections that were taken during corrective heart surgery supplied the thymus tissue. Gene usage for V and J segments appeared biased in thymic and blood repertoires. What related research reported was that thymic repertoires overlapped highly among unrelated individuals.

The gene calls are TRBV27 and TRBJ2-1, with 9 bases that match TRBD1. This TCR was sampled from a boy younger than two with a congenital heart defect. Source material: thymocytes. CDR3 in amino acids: CASSLSDRGSSSYNEQFF. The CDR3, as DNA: TGTGCCAGCAGTTTATCGGACAGGGGCAGTAGCTCCTACAATGAGCAGTTCTTC.